A single sample gave rise to the 7 T cell receptor beta chains below, sequenced in a study of T cell responses to AZD1222 COVID-19 vaccine. The protocol was immunoSEQ multiplex PCR, while the TCRdb copy is restricted to in-frame clones and leaves out a portion. The data contain tens of thousands of clones, about nine tenths of them singletons. The sample in question was peripheral blood, obtained on day 0 of AZD1222 vaccination. These TCRs come from an adult in good health.

This chain connects TRBV27 to TRBJ2-3, with 9 nucleotides matching TRBD2. CDR3 length equals 17 residues. V was pared by 5 bases and J by 6 bases, with 15 bases of the junction left unmatched. Looked up from germline, CDR1 is MNHEY and CDR2 is SMNVEV (reference sequence). The DNA of the CDR3 is TGTGCCAGCAGTCCCAATCTCTTGCGGGGGGGCGGGGATACGCAGTATTTT. Residues: CASSPNLLRGGGDTQYF.

The genes are TRBV7-3 and TRBJ2-7, with 9 positions matching TRBD1. The V and J ends lost 5 bases and 5 bases, in that order; junction bases with no gene match: 7. CDR1 is SGHTA, CDR2 FQGTGA, per germline. The CDR3 is 14 amino acids. The CDR3 here is CASSQTGGIDEQYF. CDR3 sequence (DNA): TGTGCCAGCAGCCAAACAGGGGGCATCGACGAGCAGTACTTC.

The genes are TRBV7-3 and TRBJ2-3; D unclear. The CDR3 has 16 residues. Deletions cut 1 base from V and 0 bases from J, with 11 bases between. Germline CDR1 SGHTA, CDR2 FQGTGA. The DNA of the CDR3 is TGTGCCAGCAGCTTAATCAGGACCCCTAGCACAGATACGCAGTATTTT. It is translated as CASSLIRTPSTDTQYF.

The V call is TRBV7-9, the J call TRBJ2-7, with D unresolved. V lost 6 bases to trimming and J lost 3 bases, with 15 bases between them. The CDR3 totals 14 residues. Germline loops: CDR1 SEHNR, CDR2 FQNEAQ (reference sequence). This chain's CDR3 is CASSPGLQLYEQYF. CDR3 DNA sequence: TGTGCCAGCAGTCCTGGGTTACAACTCTACGAGCAGTACTTC. Full variable domain (remainder filled in from reference TRBV7-9 and TRBJ2-7): DTGVSQNPRHKITKRGQNVTFRCDPISEHNRLYWYRQTLGQGPEFLTYFQNEAQLEKSRLLSDRFSAERPKGSFSTLEIQRTEQGDSAMYLCASSPGLQLYEQYFGPGTRLTVT.

This chain connects TRBV18 to TRBJ1-2; TRBD1 is a possible D gene (5 bases). Trimming took 4 bases from V and 5 from J, leaving 17 bases between them. Germline V gene lookup returns CDR1 KGHSH and CDR2 LQKENI. CDR3 size: 15 residues. CDR3 DNA sequence: TGTGCCAGCTCACTGAGGGACGGCGAGGTTTATGGCTACACCTTC. Its protein product is CASSLRDGEVYGYTF. Full variable domain (remainder filled in from reference TRBV18 and TRBJ1-2): NAGVMQNPRHLVRRRGQEARLRCSPMKGHSHVYWYRQLPEEGLKFMVYLQKENIIDESGMPKERFSAEFPKEGPSILRIQQVVRGDSAAYFCASSLRDGEVYGYTFGSGTRLTVV.

The chain recombines TRBV19 with TRBJ1-2; 8 positions match TRBD1. The junction had 8 bases not matched to a gene; V was cut back by 7 bases and J by 7 bases. Germline CDR1 and CDR2: LNHDA and SQIVND (reference sequence). CDR3 length equals 13 residues. The CDR3 DNA reads as TGTGCCAGTATCCAGGACAGGGCTGGTGGCTACACCTTC. Protein sequence: CASIQDRAGGYTF. The whole variable domain, filled in from reference TRBV19 and TRBJ1-2, reads DGGITQSPKYLFRKEGQNVTLSCEQNLNHDAMYWYRQDPGQGLRLIYYSQIVNDFQKGDIAEGYSVSREKKESFPLTVTSAQKNPTAFYLCASIQDRAGGYTFGSGTRLTVV.

The CDR3 DNA reads TGTGCCAGCAGCTTAGGGTGGGGAGCACCCACAGATACGCAGTATTTT. Encoded protein: CASSLGWGAPTDTQYF. V gene TRBV11-2 combines with J gene TRBJ2-3, with D possibly being TRBD2 (5 bases). The germline V gene encodes CDR1 SGHAT and CDR2 FQNNGV. Trimming stripped 1 base from V and 2 bases from J, with 13 bases between. The CDR3 extends over 16 amino acids.